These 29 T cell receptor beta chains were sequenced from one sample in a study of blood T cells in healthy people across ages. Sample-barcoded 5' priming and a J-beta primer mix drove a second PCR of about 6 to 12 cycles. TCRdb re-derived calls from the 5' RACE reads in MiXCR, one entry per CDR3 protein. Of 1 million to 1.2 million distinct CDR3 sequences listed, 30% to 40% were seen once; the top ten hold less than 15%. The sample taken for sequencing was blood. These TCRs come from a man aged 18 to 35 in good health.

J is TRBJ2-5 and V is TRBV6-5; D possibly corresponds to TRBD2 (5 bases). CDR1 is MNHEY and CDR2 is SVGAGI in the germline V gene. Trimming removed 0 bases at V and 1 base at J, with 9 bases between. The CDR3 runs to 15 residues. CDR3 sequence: CASSYSARVQETQYF. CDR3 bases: TGTGCCAGCAGTTACTCGGCGCGGGTCCAAGAGACCCAGTACTTC.

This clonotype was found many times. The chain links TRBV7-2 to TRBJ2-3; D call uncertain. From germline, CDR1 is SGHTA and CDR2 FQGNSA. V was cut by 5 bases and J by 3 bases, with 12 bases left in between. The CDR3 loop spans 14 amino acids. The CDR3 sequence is CASSPTFWTDTQYF. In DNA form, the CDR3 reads TGTGCCAGCAGCCCAACGTTCTGGACAGATACGCAGTATTTT.

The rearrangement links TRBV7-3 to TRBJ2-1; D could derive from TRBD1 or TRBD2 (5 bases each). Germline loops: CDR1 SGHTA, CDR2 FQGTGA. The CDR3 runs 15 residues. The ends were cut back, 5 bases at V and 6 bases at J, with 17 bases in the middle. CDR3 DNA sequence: TGTGCCAGCAGCCCGGGACGAGCAACAACCAATGAGCAGTTCTTC. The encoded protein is CASSPGRATTNEQFF.

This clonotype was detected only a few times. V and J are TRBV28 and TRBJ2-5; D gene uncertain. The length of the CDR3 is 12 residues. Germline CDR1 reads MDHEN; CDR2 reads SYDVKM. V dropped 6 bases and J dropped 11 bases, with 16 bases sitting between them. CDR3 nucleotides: TGTGCCAGCAGCCAGGTACGCGATGAGCAGTACTTC. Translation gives CASSQVRDEQYF. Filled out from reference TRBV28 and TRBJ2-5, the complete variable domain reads DVKVTQSSRYLVKRTGEKVFLECVQDMDHENMFWYRQDPGLGLRLIYFSYDVKMKEKGDIPEGYSVSREKKERFSLILESASTNQTSMYLCASSQVRDEQYFGPGTRLLVL.

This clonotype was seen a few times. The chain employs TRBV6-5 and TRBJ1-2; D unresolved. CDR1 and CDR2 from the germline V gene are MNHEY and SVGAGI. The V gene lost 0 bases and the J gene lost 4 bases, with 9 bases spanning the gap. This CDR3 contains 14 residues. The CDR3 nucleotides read TGTGCCAGCAGTTACTCTGGCAGTGGCTATGGCTACACCTTC. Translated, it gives CASSYSGSGYGYTF.

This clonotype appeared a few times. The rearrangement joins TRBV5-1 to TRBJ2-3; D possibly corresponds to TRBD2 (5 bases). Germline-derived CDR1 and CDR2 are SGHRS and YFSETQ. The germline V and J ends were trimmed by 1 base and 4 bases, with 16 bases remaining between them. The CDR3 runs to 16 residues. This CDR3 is CASSLSSPYRADTQYF. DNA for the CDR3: TGCGCCAGCAGCTTGTCTAGCCCTTACCGGGCAGATACGCAGTATTTT.

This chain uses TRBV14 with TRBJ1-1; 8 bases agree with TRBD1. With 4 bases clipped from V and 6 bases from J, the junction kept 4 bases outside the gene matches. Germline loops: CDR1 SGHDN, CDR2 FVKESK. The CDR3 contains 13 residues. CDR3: CASSLSGQAEAFF. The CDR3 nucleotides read TGTGCCAGCAGCCTCTCGGGACAGGCTGAAGCTTTCTTT.

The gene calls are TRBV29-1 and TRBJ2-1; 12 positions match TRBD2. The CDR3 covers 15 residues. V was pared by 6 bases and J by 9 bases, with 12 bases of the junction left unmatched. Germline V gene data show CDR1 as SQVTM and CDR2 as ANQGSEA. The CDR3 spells CSVGPSGGAYAEQFF. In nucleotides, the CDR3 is TGCAGCGTGGGGCCTAGCGGGGGGGCCTACGCTGAGCAGTTCTTC.

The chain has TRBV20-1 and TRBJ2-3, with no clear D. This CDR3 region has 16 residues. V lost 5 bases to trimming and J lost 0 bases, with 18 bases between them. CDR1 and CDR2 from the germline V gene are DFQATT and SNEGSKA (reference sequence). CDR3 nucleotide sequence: TGCAGTGCTTTTCACTCACGCTACCTTAGCACAGATACGCAGTATTTT. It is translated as CSAFHSRYLSTDTQYF.

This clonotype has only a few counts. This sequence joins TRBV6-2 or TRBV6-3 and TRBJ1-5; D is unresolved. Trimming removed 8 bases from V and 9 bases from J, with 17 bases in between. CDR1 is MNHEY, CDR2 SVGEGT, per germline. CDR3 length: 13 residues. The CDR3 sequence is CASRMSGEMPQHF. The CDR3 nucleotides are TGTGCCAGCCGGATGAGTGGAGAGATGCCCCAGCATTTT.

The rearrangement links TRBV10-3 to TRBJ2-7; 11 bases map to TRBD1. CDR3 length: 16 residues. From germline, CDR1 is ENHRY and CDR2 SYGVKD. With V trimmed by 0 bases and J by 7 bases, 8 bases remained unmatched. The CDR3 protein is CAISESGTGGKDEQYF. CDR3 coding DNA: TGTGCCATCAGTGAGTCGGGGACAGGGGGTAAGGATGAGCAGTACTTC.

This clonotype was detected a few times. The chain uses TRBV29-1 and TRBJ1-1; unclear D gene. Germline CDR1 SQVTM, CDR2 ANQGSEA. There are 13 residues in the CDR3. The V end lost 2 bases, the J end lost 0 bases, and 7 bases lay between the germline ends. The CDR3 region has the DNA TGCAGCGTTGAAACCCGGATGAACACTGAAGCTTTCTTT. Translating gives CSVETRMNTEAFF.

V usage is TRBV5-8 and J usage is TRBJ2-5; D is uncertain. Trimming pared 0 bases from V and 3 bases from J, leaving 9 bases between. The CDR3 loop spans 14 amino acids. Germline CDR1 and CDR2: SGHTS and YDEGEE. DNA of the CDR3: TGTGCCAGCAGCTTGGGTACAGACGAAGAGACCCAGTACTTC. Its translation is CASSLGTDEETQYF.

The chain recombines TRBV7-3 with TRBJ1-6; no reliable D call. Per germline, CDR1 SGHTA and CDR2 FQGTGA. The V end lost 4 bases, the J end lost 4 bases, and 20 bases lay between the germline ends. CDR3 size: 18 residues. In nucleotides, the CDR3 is TGTGCCAGCAGCTCCGCCGGCCCTTCCCTCGGTTATAATTCACCCCTCCACTTT. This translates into CASSSAGPSLGYNSPLHF.

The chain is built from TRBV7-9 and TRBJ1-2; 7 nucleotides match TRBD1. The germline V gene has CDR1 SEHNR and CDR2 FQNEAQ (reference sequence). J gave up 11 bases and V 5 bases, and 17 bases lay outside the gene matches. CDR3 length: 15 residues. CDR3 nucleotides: TGTGCCAGCAGCCTGGAGAGGGGGCGCTTAACTGGGTACACCTTC. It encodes CASSLERGRLTGYTF.

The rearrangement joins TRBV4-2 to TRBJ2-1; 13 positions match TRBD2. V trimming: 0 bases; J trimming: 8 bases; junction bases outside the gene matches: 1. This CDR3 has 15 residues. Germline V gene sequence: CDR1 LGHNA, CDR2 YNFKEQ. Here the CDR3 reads CASSQETSGGYEQFF. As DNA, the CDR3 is TGTGCCAGCAGCCAAGAGACTAGCGGGGGGTATGAGCAGTTCTTC.

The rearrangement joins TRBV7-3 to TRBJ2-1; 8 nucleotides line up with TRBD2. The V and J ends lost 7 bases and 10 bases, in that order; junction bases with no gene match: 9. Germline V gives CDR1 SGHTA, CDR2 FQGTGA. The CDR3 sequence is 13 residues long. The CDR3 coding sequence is TGTGCCAGCACCCCATCGGGGGGGCGGGAGCAGTTCTTC. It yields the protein CASTPSGGREQFF.

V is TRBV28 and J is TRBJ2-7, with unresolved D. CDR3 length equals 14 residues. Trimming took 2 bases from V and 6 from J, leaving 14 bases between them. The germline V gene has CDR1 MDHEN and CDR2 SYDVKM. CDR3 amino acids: CASSLQVELGEQYF. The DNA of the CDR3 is TGTGCCAGCAGTTTACAGGTGGAGCTGGGCGAGCAGTACTTC.

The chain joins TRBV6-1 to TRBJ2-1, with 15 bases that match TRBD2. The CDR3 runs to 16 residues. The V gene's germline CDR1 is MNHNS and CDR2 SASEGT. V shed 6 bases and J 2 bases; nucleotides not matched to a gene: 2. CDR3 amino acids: CASSRTSGGAYNEQFF. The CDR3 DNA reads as TGTGCCAGCAGCCGGACTAGCGGGGGGGCCTACAATGAGCAGTTCTTC.

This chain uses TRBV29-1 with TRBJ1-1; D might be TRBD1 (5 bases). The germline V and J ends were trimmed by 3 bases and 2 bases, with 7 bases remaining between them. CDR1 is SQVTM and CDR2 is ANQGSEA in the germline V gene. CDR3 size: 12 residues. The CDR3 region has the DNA TGCAGCGTTGATCGGGACAACACTGAAGCTTTCTTT. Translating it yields CSVDRDNTEAFF.

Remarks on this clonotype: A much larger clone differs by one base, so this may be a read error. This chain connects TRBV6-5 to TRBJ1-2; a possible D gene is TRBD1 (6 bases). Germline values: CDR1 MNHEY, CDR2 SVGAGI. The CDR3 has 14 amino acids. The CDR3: CASSYLQGRYDYTF. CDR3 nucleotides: TGTGCCAGCAGCTATTTACAGGGCCGCTATGACTACACCTTC.

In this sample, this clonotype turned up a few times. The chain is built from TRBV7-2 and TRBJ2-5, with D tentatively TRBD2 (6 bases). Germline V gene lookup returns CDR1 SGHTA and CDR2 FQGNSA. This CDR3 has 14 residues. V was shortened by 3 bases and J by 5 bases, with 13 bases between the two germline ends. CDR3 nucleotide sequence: TGTGCCAGCAGCTTTCAGTACCGGGGGGAGACCCAGTACTTC. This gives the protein CASSFQYRGETQYF.

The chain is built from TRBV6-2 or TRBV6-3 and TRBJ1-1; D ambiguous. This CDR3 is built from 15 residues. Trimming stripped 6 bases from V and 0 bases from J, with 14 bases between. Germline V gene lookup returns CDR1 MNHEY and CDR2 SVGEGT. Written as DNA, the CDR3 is TGTGCCAGCAGGCGGGCCGTAGGACTGAACACTGAAGCTTTCTTT. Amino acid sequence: CASRRAVGLNTEAFF.

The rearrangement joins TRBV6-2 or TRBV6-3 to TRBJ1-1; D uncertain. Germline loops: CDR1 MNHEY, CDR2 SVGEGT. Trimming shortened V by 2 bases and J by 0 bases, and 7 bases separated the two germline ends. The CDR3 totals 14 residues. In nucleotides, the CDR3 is TGTGCCAGCAGTTACGTGTCGGTGAACACTGAAGCTTTCTTT. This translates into CASSYVSVNTEAFF.

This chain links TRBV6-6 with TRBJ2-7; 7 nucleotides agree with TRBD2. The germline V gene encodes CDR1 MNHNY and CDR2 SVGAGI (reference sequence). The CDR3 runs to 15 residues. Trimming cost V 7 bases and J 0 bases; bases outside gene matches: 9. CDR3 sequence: CASILPRENSYEQYF. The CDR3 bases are TGTGCCAGCATCCTGCCGCGGGAGAACTCCTACGAGCAGTACTTC.

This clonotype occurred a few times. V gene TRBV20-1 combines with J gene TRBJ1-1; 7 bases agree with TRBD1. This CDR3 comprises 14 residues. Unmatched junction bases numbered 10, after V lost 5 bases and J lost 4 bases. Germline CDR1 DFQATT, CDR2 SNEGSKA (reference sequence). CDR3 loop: CSAPRQGLGTEAFF. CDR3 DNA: TGCAGTGCTCCGCGACAGGGACTTGGCACTGAAGCTTTCTTT.

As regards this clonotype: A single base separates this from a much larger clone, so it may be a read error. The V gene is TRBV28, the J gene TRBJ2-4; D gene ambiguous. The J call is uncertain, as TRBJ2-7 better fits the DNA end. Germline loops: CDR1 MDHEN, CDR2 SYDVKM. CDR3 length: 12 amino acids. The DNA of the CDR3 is TGTGCCAGCAGTTTCAAGAGGTACGAGCAGTACTTC. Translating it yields CASSFKRYEQYF.

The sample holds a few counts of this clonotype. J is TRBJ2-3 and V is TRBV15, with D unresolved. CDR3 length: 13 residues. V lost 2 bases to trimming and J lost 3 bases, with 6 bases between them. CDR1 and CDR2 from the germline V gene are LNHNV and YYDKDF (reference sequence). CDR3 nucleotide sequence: TGTGCCACCAGCAGATCTACAACAGATACGCAGTATTTT. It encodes CATSRSTTDTQYF.

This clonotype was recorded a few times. The CDR3 protein is CASSLSRLRTHSDKNIQYF. The CDR3 DNA sequence: TGTGCCAGCAGCTTATCCCGGCTTAGGACCCATTCGGACAAAAACATTCAGTACTTC. V is TRBV7-8 and J is TRBJ2-4; the D is unclear. CDR3 length equals 19 residues. The germline V and J ends were trimmed by 2 bases and 3 bases, with 23 bases remaining between them. In germline, CDR1 is SGHVS, CDR2 FQNEAQ.